These 16 T cell receptor beta chains were sequenced from one sample in a study of cytomegalovirus exposure and HLA in healthy donors. 13 Jbeta primers and 60 Vbeta primers were used for the PCR. Clones were sequenced by immunoSEQ multiplex PCR, and TCRdb holds only the in-frame ones, with some missing. The repertoire has 90,000 to 120,000 clones, approximately 84% of them found once; the top ten carry around 2.4%. Sequencing was done on a sample of PBMCs. The receptors here all came from a man younger than 40 in good health and CMV-seronegative.

The chain is built from TRBV9 and TRBJ2-1, with a possible D match to TRBD2 (6 bases). Germline CDR1 reads SGDLS; CDR2 reads YYNGEE. This CDR3 comprises 15 residues. V shed 4 bases and J shed 4 bases, with 15 bases lying between them. The CDR3 DNA reads TGTGCCAGCAGCAGCTCCGGGACTGTATACAATGAGCAGTTCTTC. It specifies CASSSSGTVYNEQFF.

The rearrangement joins TRBV11-2 to TRBJ2-2; D call uncertain. The CDR3 is made up of 15 amino acids. The germline V gene encodes CDR1 SGHAT and CDR2 FQNNGV. V was shortened by 1 base and J by 0 bases, with 6 bases between the two germline ends. The CDR3 nucleotides read TGTGCCAGCAGCTTAGTTGCGACGAACACCGGGGAGCTGTTTTTT. This codes for CASSLVATNTGELFF.

The CDR3 DNA sequence: TGTGCCAGCAGTTTCACAGGGGGCTATGGCTACACCTTC. Its protein product is CASSFTGGYGYTF. The chain joins TRBV27 to TRBJ1-2; 8 bases are a match to TRBD1. V shed 3 bases, J shed 4 bases, and the junction held 1 base outside the gene matches. There are 13 residues in the CDR3. CDR1 and CDR2 (germline): MNHEY, SMNVEV (reference sequence).

V gene TRBV10-2 combines with J gene TRBJ1-1; D perhaps matches TRBD1 (5 bases). In germline, CDR1 is WSHSY, CDR2 SAAADI. This CDR3 spans 14 amino acids. The V gene lost 10 bases and the J gene lost 1 base, with 16 bases spanning the gap. The CDR3 here is CAISQVGGNTEAFF. CDR3 sequence (DNA): TGCGCCATTTCCCAGGTCGGGGGGAACACTGAAGCTTTCTTT.

The chain uses TRBV6-5 and TRBJ2-7, with 8 bases identical to TRBD1. Trimming cost V 8 bases and J 7 bases; bases outside gene matches: 7. The CDR3 covers 12 residues. Germline CDR1 is MNHEY and CDR2 is SVGAGI. The CDR3 is CASGQGLREQYF. CDR3 DNA: TGTGCCAGCGGACAGGGTTTACGGGAGCAGTACTTC.

This clone has a single count. Here the CDR3 reads CASSFGTSNEKLFF. The CDR3, as DNA: TGCGCCAGCAGCTTCGGGACTTCTAATGAAAAACTGTTTTTT. This chain links TRBV4-1 with TRBJ1-4; tentatively, D is TRBD1 (5 bases). V shed 5 bases and J shed 3 bases, with 10 bases lying between them. The germline gives CDR1 MGHRA, CDR2 YSYEKL. The length of the CDR3 is 14 residues.

The genes are TRBV7-3 and TRBJ2-1; a weak D match, TRBD2 (5 bases). Looked up from germline, CDR1 is SGHTA and CDR2 is FQGTGA. Trimming stripped 1 base from V and 10 bases from J, with 11 bases between. CDR3 length equals 13 residues. CDR3: CASSLNPGGEQFF. The CDR3 DNA reads TGTGCCAGCAGCTTAAATCCCGGCGGGGAGCAGTTCTTC.

The V call is TRBV5-1, the J call TRBJ2-5, with a possible D match to TRBD1 (5 bases). V was cut by 0 bases and J by 3 bases, with 12 bases left in between. The CDR3 covers 15 residues. The V gene's germline CDR1 is SGHRS and CDR2 YFSETQ. The CDR3 region has the DNA TGCGCCAGCAGCTTGGATTGGGCAGGGAAAGAGACCCAGTACTTC. Protein product: CASSLDWAGKETQYF.

V gene TRBV11-2 combines with J gene TRBJ2-2; 10 nucleotides align to TRBD1. The CDR3 covers 17 residues. CDR1 and CDR2 (germline): SGHAT, FQNNGV. Trimming removed 5 bases from V and 7 bases from J; junction bases left unmatched: 13. Here the CDR3 reads CASSNQRQGARIGELFF. The CDR3 DNA is TGTGCCAGCAGCAACCAACGACAGGGGGCAAGGATCGGGGAGCTGTTTTTT. Supplemented by reference TRBV11-2 and TRBJ2-2, the full variable domain reads EAGVAQSPRYKIIEKRQSVAFWCNPISGHATLYWYQQILGQGPKLLIQFQNNGVVDDSQLPKDRFSAERLKGVDSTLKIQPAKLEDSAVYLCASSNQRQGARIGELFFGEGSRLTVL.

This chain joins TRBV4-1 and TRBJ2-3; the match to TRBD1 covers 10 bases. CDR1 MGHRA and CDR2 YSYEKL come from the germline V gene. The CDR3 spans 16 residues. Trimming removed 4 bases from V and 10 bases from J; junction bases left unmatched: 14. CDR3 amino acids: CASSRQTGGTLTAQYF. In DNA, the CDR3 is TGCGCCAGCAGCCGTCAGACAGGGGGCACCCTGACGGCGCAGTATTTT.

A few counts support this clone. This chain links TRBV28 with TRBJ2-1; D is unresolved. The germline gives CDR1 MDHEN, CDR2 SYDVKM. This CDR3 has 15 amino acids. With 6 bases removed from V and 0 bases from J, the gap between germline ends came to 12 bases. CDR3 residues: CASRHHSSSYNEQFF. CDR3 nucleotide sequence: TGTGCCAGCAGACATCACAGTTCCTCCTACAATGAGCAGTTCTTC.

The J gene is TRBJ2-7, the V gene TRBV5-6; D is perhaps TRBD1 (6 bases). This CDR3 has 14 amino acids. Germline-derived CDR1 and CDR2 are SGHDT and YYEEEE. Trimming took off 4 bases at V and 2 bases at J, with 13 bases between the two ends. CDR3 residues: CASSDGQPTYEQYF. CDR3 DNA: TGTGCCAGCAGCGATGGACAGCCGACCTACGAGCAGTACTTC.

The chain employs TRBV29-1 and TRBJ1-3, with D possibly matching TRBD1 (5 bases). Germline-derived CDR1 and CDR2 are SQVTM and ANQGSEA. CDR3 size: 13 residues. V was cut by 4 bases and J by 0 bases, with 7 bases left in between. The CDR3 sequence is CSVGQGSGNTIYF. The CDR3 nucleotides read TGCAGCGTTGGGCAGGGCTCTGGAAACACCATATATTTT.

The rearrangement joins TRBV30 to TRBJ1-3; D is unclear. Germline assignment: CDR1 GTSNPN and CDR2 SVGIG (reference sequence). The CDR3 runs 14 residues. V was shortened by 3 bases and J by 6 bases, with 15 bases between the two germline ends. The CDR3 spells CAWRFGVGSNTIYF. CDR3 coding DNA: TGTGCCTGGAGGTTCGGGGTGGGCTCAAACACCATATATTTT.

The genes are TRBV6-1 and TRBJ2-3; D remains unclear. CDR3 length: 15 amino acids. CDR1 is MNHNS and CDR2 is SASEGT in the germline V gene. Trimming took off 2 bases at V and 5 bases at J, with 14 bases between the two ends. This chain's CDR3 is CASSELHRPIDTQYF. In nucleotides, the CDR3 is TGTGCCAGCAGTGAATTACACAGACCGATAGATACGCAGTATTTT.

The J gene is TRBJ1-2, the V gene TRBV7-9, with D perhaps TRBD1 (5 bases). The CDR3 runs 15 residues. Germline CDR1 and CDR2: SEHNR and FQNEAQ (reference sequence). Trimming cost V 2 bases and J 4 bases, with 14 bases left between them. CDR3 DNA: TGTGCCAGCAGCTTATCCTCTTCGACAGTCTATGGCTACACCTTC. Its protein product is CASSLSSSTVYGYTF.